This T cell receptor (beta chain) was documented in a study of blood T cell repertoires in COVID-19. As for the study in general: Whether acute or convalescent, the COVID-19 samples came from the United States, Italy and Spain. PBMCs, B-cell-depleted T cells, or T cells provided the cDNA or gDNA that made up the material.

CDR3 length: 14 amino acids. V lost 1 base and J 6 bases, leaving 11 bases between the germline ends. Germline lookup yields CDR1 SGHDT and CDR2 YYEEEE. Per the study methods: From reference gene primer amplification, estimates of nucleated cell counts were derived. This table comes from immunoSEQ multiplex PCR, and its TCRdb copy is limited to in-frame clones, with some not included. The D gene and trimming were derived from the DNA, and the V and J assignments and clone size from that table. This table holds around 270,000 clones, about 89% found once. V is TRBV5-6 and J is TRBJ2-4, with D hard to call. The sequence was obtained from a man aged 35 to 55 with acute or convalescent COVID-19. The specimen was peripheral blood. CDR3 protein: CASSLSLASNIQYF. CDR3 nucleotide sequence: TGTGCCAGCAGCTTGTCTTTAGCTTCAAACATTCAGTACTTC.